This TCR beta chain was sequenced during a study of CXCR3-negative and CXCR3-positive naive CD8 T cells (dated by TCRdb to 2018 to 2020). For the study in its entirety: In total, roughly 140 million TRB reads were obtained, which works out to roughly 1.5 +/- 0.3 million reads per library. Diversity and physicochemical repertoire analyses covered approximately 10 donors pooled from two independent experiments. The TRBV-TRBJ cluster analysis covered naive subsets from several donors and memory cells from 3 donors.

Results the study describes overall, beyond this receptor: Because surface CD5, which is linked to self-reactivity in mice, was comparable between the naive subsets, TCR interaction strength was also inferred from TRB CDR3 physicochemical properties. Freshly isolated PBMCs were used for most assays because CXCR3 expression went down partially after cryopreservation. Comparably high repertoire diversity was found in both naive subsets, whereas much lower repertoire diversity was found in memory CD8+ T cells. Compared with CXCR3-negative naive cells, CXCR3-positive naive cells had TRB CDR3s with higher hydrophobicity (lower Kidera factor 4), lower energy, and higher strength and volume indices. Within the same donor, TRBV-TRBJ usage looked similar between naive CXCR3-negative and CXCR3-positive cells, but memory cells had distinct patterns.

Comments on this clonotype: This clone's antigen is unknown.

The data were produced on a NextSeq 550. The Human TCR Profiling Kit (MiLaboratory) was used to prepare UMI-labeled 5' RACE TRB cDNA libraries. cDNA synthesis used the entire amount of extracted RNA, and PCR amplification then used the entire amount of cDNA produced. Libraries were prepared in parallel with an identical number of PCR cycles. Under the source paper's analysis protocol: With a requirement of at least two reads per UMI, MIGEC and MiXCR extracted about 57,000 +/- 9,900 unique UMI-labeled TRB cDNA molecules per library. On average, about 40,000 +/- 10,000 functional in-frame TRB CDR3 nucleotide clonotypes lacking stop codons were found per library. After downsampling to 5000 UMI-labeled TRB molecules per sample, diversity metrics, including normalized Shannon-Wiener and Chao1, were computed in VDJtools. VDJtools computed clonotype-size-weighted physicochemical properties of the central five CDR3 residues: interaction energy, strength, volume and Kidera factor 4. TCRdb reprocessed the reads and provides one entry for every CDR3 protein sequence; no DNA is given. The V and J calls follow TCRdb's processing rather than the paper's. The record for this sample contains around 60,000 distinct CDR3 sequences. The ten largest clonotypes hold less than 0.85% of the sample.

The germline V gene sets CDR1 to SNHLY and CDR2 to FYNNEI. From the cysteine through the phenylalanine, the CDR3 covers 14 amino acids. Only the protein sequence is given. Each CD8+ T cell subset was flow-sorted in triplicate, and 250,000 to 300,000 cells per subset were placed directly into RLT lysis buffer. Naive CD8+ T cells were defined stringently as CD45RO-CCR7+CD27+CD95- to exclude memory contaminants. Peripheral blood mononuclear cells were isolated from buffy coats using standard density gradient centrifugation. A FACSAria III was used to flow-sort naive CXCR3-negative and CXCR3-positive CD8+ T cells. Total RNA was extracted from sorted cells with an RNeasy Mini Kit.

The V and J segments used are TRBV2 and TRBJ2-5; without DNA, the TCRdb call of TRBD1 cannot be checked. This clonotype was obtained from a human donor in good health. Some clones in this sample may be carry-over from other donors' samples. The sample consisted of naive CXCR3+ CD8+ T cells from blood. The sample's cell subset or site label, decoded: CD45RO-CCR7+CD27+CD95- naive CD8+ T cells expressing CXCR3 (TNR3+). The CDR3 in this case is CASRGPGILETQYF.